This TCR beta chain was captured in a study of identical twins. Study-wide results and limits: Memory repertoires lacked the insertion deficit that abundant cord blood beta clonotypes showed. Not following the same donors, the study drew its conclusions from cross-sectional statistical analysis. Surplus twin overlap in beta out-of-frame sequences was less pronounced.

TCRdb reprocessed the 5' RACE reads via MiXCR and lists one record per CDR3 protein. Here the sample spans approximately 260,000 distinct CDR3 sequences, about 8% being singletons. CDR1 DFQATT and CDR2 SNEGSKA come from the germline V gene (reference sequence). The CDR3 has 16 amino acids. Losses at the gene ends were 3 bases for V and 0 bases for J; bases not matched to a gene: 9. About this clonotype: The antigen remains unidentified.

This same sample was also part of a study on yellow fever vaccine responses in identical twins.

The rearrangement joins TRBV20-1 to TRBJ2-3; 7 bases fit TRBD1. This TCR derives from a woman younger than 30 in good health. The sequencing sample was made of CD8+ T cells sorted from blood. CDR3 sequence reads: CSARTGRVLSTDTQYF. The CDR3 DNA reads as TGCAGTGCTAGGACAGGGAGAGTGCTCAGCACAGATACGCAGTATTTT.